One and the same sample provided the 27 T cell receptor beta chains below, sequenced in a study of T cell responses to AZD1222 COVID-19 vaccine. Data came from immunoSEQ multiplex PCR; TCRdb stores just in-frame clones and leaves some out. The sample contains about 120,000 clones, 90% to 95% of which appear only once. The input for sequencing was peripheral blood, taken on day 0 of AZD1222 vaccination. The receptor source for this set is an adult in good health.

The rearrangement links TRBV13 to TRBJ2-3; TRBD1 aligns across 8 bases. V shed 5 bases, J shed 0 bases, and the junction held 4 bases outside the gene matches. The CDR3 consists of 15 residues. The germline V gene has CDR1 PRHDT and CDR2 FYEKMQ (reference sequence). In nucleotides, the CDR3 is TGTGCCAGCAGCCCGGACAGGGCTAGCACAGATACGCAGTATTTT. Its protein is CASSPDRASTDTQYF.

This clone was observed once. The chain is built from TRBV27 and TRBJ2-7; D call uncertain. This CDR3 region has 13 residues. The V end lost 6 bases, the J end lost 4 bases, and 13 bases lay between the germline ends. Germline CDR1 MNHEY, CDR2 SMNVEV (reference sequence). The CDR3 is CASRKTELYEQYF. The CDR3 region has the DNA TGTGCCAGCAGAAAAACTGAGTTGTACGAGCAGTACTTC.

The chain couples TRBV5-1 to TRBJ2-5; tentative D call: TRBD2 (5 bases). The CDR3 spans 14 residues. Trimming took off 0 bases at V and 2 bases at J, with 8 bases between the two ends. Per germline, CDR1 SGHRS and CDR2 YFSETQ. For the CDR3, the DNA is TGCGCCAGCAGCTTGGTAGGACTTCAAGAGACCCAGTACTTC. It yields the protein CASSLVGLQETQYF.

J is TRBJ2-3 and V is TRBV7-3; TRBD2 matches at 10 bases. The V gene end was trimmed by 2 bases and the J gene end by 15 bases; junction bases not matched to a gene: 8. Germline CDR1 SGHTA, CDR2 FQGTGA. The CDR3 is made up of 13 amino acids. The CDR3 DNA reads TGTGCCAGCAGCTTATTTTGGCTAGCGGGAGTTTATTTT. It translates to CASSLFWLAGVYF.

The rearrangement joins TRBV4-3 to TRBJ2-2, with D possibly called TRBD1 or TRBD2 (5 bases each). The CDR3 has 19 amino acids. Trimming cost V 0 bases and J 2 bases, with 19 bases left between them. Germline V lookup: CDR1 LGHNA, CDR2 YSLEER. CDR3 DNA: TGCGCCAGCAGCCAAGAGATGGTCGGGGAAGGGGCCAACACCGGGGAGCTGTTTTTT. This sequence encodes CASSQEMVGEGANTGELFF.

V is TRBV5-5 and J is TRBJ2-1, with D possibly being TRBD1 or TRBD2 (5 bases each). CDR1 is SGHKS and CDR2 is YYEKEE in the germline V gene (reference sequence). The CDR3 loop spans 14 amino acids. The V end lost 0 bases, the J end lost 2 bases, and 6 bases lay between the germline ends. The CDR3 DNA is TGTGCCAGCAGCTTGGCGGGGCCCTACAATGAGCAGTTCTTC. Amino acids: CASSLAGPYNEQFF.

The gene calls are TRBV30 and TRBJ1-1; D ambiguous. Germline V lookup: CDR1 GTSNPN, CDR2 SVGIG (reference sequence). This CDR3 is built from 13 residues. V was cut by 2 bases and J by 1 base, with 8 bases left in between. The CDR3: CAWSFGTNTEAFF. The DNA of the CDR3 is TGTGCCTGGAGTTTTGGAACGAACACTGAAGCTTTCTTT. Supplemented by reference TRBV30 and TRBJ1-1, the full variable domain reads SQTIHQWPATLVQPVGSPLSLECTVEGTSNPNLYWYRQAAGRGLQLLFYSVGIGQISSEVPQNLSASRPQDRQFILSSKKLLLSDSGFYLCAWSFGTNTEAFFGQGTRLTVV.

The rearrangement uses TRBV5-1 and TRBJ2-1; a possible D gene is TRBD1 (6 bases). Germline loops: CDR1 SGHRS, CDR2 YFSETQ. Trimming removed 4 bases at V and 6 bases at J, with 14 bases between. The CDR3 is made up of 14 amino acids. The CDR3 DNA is TGCGCCAGCAGCGATCCCGGGACACCCAATGAGCAGTTCTTC. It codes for CASSDPGTPNEQFF.

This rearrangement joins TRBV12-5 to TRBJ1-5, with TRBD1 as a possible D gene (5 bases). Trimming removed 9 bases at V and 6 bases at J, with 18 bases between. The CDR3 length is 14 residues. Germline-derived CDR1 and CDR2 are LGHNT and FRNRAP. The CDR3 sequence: CASGPGSGTQPQHF. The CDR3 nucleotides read TGTGCTAGCGGTCCCGGGTCAGGGACTCAGCCCCAGCATTTT.

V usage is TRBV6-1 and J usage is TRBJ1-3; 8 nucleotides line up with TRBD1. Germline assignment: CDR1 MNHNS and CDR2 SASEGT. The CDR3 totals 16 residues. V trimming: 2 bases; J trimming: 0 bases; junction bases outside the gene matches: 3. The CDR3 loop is CASSERGTGSGNTIYF. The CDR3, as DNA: TGTGCCAGCAGTGAACGCGGGACAGGCTCTGGAAACACCATATATTTT.

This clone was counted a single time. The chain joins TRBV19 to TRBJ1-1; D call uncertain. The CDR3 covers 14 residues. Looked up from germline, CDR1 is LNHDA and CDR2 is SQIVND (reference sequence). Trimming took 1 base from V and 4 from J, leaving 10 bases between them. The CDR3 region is CASSIGASVTEAFF. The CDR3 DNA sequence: TGTGCCAGTAGTATAGGGGCATCCGTCACTGAAGCTTTCTTT.

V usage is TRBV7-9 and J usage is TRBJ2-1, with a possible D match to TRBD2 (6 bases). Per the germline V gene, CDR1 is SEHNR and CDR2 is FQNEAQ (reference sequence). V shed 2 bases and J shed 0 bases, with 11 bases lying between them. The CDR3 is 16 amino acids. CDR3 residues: CASSLSLASSYNEQFF. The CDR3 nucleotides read TGTGCCAGCAGCTTATCCCTAGCGAGCTCCTACAATGAGCAGTTCTTC. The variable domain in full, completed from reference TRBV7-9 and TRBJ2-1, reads DTGVSQNPRHKITKRGQNVTFRCDPISEHNRLYWYRQTLGQGPEFLTYFQNEAQLEKSRLLSDRFSAERPKGSFSTLEIQRTEQGDSAMYLCASSLSLASSYNEQFFGPGTRLTVL.

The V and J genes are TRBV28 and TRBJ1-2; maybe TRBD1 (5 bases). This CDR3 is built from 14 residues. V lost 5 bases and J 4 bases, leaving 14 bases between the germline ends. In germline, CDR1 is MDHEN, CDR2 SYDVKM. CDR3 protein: CASSQGGSGYGYTF. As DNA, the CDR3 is TGTGCCAGCAGTCAGGGAGGGTCCGGCTATGGCTACACCTTC.

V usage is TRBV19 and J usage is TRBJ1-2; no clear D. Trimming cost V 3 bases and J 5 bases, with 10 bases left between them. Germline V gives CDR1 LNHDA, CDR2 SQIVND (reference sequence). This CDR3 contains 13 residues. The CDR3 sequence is CASSMKAVYGYTF. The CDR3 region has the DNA TGTGCCAGTAGTATGAAGGCAGTTTATGGCTACACCTTC. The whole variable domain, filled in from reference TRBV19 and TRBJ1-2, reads DGGITQSPKYLFRKEGQNVTLSCEQNLNHDAMYWYRQDPGQGLRLIYYSQIVNDFQKGDIAEGYSVSREKKESFPLTVTSAQKNPTAFYLCASSMKAVYGYTFGSGTRLTVV.

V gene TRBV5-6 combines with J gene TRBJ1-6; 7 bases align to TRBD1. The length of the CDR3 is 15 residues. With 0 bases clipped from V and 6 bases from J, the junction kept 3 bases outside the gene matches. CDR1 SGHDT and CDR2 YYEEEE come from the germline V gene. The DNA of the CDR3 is TGTGCCAGCAGCTTGGGCGGGACAGTTAATTCACCCCTCCACTTT. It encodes CASSLGGTVNSPLHF.

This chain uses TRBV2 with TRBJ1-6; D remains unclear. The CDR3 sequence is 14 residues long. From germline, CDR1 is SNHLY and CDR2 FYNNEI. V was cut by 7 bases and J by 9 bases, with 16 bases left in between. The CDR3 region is CASKMDGGVSPLHF. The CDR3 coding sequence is TGTGCCAGCAAGATGGACGGAGGAGTTTCACCCCTCCACTTT. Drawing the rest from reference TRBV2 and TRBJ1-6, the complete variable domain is EPEVTQTPSHQVTQMGQEVILRCVPISNHLYFYWYRQILGQKVEFLVSFYNNEISEKSEIFDDQFSVERPDGSNFTLKIRSTKLEDSAMYFCASKMDGGVSPLHFGNGTRLTVT.

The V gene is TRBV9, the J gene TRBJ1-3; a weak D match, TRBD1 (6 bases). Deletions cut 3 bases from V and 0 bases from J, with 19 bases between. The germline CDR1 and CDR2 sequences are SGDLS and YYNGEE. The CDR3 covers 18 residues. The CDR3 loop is CASSARNFAGDSGNTIYF. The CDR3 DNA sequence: TGTGCCAGCAGCGCGAGAAACTTCGCAGGGGACTCTGGAAACACCATATATTTT.

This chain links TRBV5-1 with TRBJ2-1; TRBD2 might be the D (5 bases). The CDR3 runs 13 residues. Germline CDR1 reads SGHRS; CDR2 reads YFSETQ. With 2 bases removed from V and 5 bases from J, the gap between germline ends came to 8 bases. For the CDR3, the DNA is TGCGCCAGCAGCTTTCGGGGAAACAATGAGCAGTTCTTC. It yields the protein CASSFRGNNEQFF. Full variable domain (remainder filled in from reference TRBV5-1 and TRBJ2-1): KAGVTQTPRYLIKTRGQQVTLSCSPISGHRSVSWYQQTPGQGLQFLFEYFSETQRNKGNFPGRFSGRQFSNSRSEMNVSTLELGDSALYLCASSFRGNNEQFFGPGTRLTVL.

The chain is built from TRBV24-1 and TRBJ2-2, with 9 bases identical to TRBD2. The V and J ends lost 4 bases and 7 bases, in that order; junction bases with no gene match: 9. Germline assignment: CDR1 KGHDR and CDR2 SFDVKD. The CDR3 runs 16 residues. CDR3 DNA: TGTGCCACCAGTGAACCCCTAGCGGGAACACGCGGGGAGCTGTTTTTT. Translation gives CATSEPLAGTRGELFF.

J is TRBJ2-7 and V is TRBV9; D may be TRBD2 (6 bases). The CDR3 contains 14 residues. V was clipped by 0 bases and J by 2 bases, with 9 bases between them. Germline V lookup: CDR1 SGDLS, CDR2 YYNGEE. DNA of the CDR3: TGTGCCAGCAGCGTAGTAGCGGAACCCTACGAGCAGTACTTC. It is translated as CASSVVAEPYEQYF.

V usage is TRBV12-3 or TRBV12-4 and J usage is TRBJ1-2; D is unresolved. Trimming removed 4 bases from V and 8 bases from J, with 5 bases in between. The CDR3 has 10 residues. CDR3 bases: TGTGCCAGCAGTTGGGCCGGCTACACCTTC. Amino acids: CASSWAGYTF.

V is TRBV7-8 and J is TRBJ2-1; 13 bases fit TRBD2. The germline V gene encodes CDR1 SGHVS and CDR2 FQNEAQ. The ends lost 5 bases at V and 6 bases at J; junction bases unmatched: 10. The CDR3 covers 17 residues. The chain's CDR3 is CASSPWTSGSLSNEQFF. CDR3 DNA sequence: TGTGCCAGCAGCCCTTGGACTAGCGGGAGTCTATCCAATGAGCAGTTCTTC.

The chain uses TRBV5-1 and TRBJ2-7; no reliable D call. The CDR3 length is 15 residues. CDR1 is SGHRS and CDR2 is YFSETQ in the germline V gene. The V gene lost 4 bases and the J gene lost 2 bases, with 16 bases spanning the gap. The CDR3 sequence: CASSPRQVPTYEQYF. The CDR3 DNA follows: TGCGCCAGCAGCCCTAGACAAGTACCTACCTACGAGCAGTACTTC.

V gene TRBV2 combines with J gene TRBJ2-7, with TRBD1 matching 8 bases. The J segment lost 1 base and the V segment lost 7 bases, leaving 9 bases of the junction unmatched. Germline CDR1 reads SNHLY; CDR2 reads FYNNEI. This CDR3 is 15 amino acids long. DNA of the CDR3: TGTGCCAGCACTGGCGACAGGGGTGCGTCCTACGAGCAGTACTTC. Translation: CASTGDRGASYEQYF.

The CDR3 DNA sequence: TGTGCCTGGAGTGCCGGACAGGGCCACGAGCAGTACTTC. Its translation is CAWSAGQGHEQYF. The chain employs TRBV30 and TRBJ2-7; 8 nucleotides align to TRBD1. The CDR3 has 13 amino acids. V lost 1 base to trimming and J lost 5 bases; unmatched junction nucleotides: 4. Germline V gene sequence: CDR1 GTSNPN, CDR2 SVGIG (reference sequence).

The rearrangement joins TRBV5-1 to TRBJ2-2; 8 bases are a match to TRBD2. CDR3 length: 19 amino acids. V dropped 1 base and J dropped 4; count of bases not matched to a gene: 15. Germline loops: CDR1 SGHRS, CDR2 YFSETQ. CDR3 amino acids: CASSLRFPSYGRGTGELFF. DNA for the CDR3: TGCGCCAGCAGCTTGCGTTTCCCATCTTACGGGAGGGGCACCGGGGAGCTGTTTTTT.

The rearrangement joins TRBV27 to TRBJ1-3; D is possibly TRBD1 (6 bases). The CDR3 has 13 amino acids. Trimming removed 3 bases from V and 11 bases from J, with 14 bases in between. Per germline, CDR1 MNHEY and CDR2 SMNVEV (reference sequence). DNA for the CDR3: TGTGCCAGCAGTTTGAACAGGGAAGCCCCCATATATTTT. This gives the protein CASSLNREAPIYF.